This TCR beta chain was found in a study of technical replicates of blood from several donors. TCRdb's table, derived via immunoSEQ multiplex PCR, lists solely in-frame clones and lacks some. Among 100,000 or so clones listed, approximately 93% were seen once. Germline-derived CDR1 and CDR2 are SGHAT and FQNNGV. This CDR3 is built from 12 residues. Trimming stripped 4 bases from V and 0 bases from J, with 3 bases between. What was sequenced was T cells isolated from PBMCs. The clonotype comes from a human donor in good health. The V call is TRBV11-2, the J call TRBJ2-5; no definite D call. The CDR3 nucleotides read TGTGCCAGCAGCTCAAACCAAGAGACCCAGTACTTC. It is translated as CASSSNQETQYF.